The next 19 T cell receptor beta chains were all read from a single sample in a study of blood T cell repertoires in COVID-19. Sequencing was performed with immunoSEQ multiplex PCR; in TCRdb, only in-frame clones are kept and a portion is missing. Of fewer than 400,000 clones listed, about 87% are singletons. Specimen: PBMCs or T cells enriched from blood (not recorded which). The receptors were gathered from a woman under 30 who had recovered from COVID-19.

The V gene is TRBV14, the J gene TRBJ1-6, with a tentative D call TRBD1 (5 bases). Looked up from germline, CDR1 is SGHDN and CDR2 is FVKESK. V was trimmed by 4 bases and J by 0 bases, leaving 10 bases between them. This CDR3 is built from 16 residues. The CDR3 coding sequence is TGTGCCAGCAGCCGGACACCGTACTCCTATAATTCACCCCTCCACTTT. This encodes CASSRTPYSYNSPLHF.

The chain uses TRBV6-5 and TRBJ2-7; 7 bases map to TRBD1. The junction had 8 bases not matched to a gene; V was cut back by 7 bases and J by 2 bases. From germline, CDR1 is MNHEY and CDR2 SVGAGI. The CDR3 totals 14 residues. In DNA, the CDR3 is TGTGCCAGCAAACCCTTGAGGGGGCCCTACGAGCAGTACTTC. Amino acid sequence: CASKPLRGPYEQYF.

J is TRBJ2-7 and V is TRBV23-1; 9 bases map to TRBD1. TRBV23-1 counts as an open reading frame of uncertain function. The CDR3 loop spans 16 amino acids. Unmatched junction bases numbered 7, after V lost 4 bases and J lost 0 bases. This CDR3 reads CASSLTGGSSSYEQYF. DNA for the CDR3: TGCGCCAGCAGTCTAACAGGGGGCTCCAGCTCCTACGAGCAGTACTTC.

The chain has TRBV4-2 and TRBJ1-1; 9 bases agree with TRBD1. The CDR3 is 16 residues long. V gave up 5 bases and J gave up 9 bases; unmatched junction bases: 16. In germline, CDR1 is LGHNA, CDR2 YNFKEQ. CDR3 protein: CASSSVGGYRGRQAFF. The CDR3 DNA reads as TGTGCCAGCAGCTCTGTTGGGGGGTACAGGGGGCGACAAGCTTTCTTT.

This clone was detected once. The rearrangement uses TRBV6-1 and TRBJ1-1; D gene unclear. The ends were cut back, 1 base at V and 2 bases at J, with 8 bases in the middle. This CDR3 region has 14 residues. Germline assignment: CDR1 MNHNS and CDR2 SASEGT. The CDR3: CASSEVGDNTEAFF. The CDR3 DNA sequence: TGTGCCAGCAGTGAAGTAGGAGATAACACTGAAGCTTTCTTT.

The genes are TRBV6-4 and TRBJ1-2, with TRBD1 matching 11 bases. The CDR3 covers 16 residues. CDR1 MRHNA and CDR2 SNTAGT come from the germline V gene. After removal of 7 bases from V and 4 bases from J, the junction contained 11 bases not matched to a gene. The CDR3 region is CASTFPGQGALYGYTF. The CDR3 nucleotides read TGTGCCAGCACCTTCCCCGGACAGGGGGCTCTCTATGGCTACACCTTC.

The rearrangement uses TRBV6-5 and TRBJ2-3; D is possibly TRBD2 (5 bases). The CDR3 is 15 amino acids. Germline values: CDR1 MNHEY, CDR2 SVGAGI. Deletions cut 7 bases from V and 1 base from J, with 15 bases between. CDR3 in amino acids: CASMGSRDRTDTQYF. DNA of the CDR3: TGTGCCAGCATGGGGTCGAGGGATCGCACAGATACGCAGTATTTT.

The J gene is TRBJ1-6, the V gene TRBV11-2, with a tentative D call TRBD1 (5 bases). This CDR3 contains 15 residues. Germline V gene sequence: CDR1 SGHAT, CDR2 FQNNGV. V shed 1 base and J shed 9 bases, with 13 bases lying between them. The CDR3 sequence is CASSLVVGPSSPLHF. In DNA form, the CDR3 reads TGTGCCAGCAGCTTAGTAGTGGGGCCGAGTTCACCCCTCCACTTT.

The count of this clone is one. CDR3 nucleotide sequence: TGTGCCAGCAGTGATCCAGGAGGGATATTTGATGGCTACACCTTC. Its protein product is CASSDPGGIFDGYTF. The chain links TRBV25-1 to TRBJ1-2; no firm D call. CDR3 length: 15 residues. In germline, CDR1 is MGHDK, CDR2 SYGVNS. V dropped 3 bases and J dropped 6 bases, with 17 bases sitting between them.

The chain joins TRBV11-3 to TRBJ2-1; weak D call: TRBD1 (5 bases). CDR3 length: 14 amino acids. Looked up from germline, CDR1 is SGHNT and CDR2 is YENEEA. Trimming cost V 0 bases and J 9 bases, with 12 bases left between them. CDR3 residues: CASSLEAGLSEQFF. The CDR3 DNA reads as TGTGCCAGCAGCTTAGAGGCAGGGCTCAGTGAGCAGTTCTTC.

This chain connects TRBV19 to TRBJ2-3, with 14 bases fitting TRBD2. V shed 5 bases, J shed 6 bases, and the junction held 4 bases outside the gene matches. Germline CDR1 LNHDA, CDR2 SQIVND (reference sequence). CDR3 length: 15 amino acids. The CDR3 loop reads CASSWTSGRTDTQYF. For the CDR3, the DNA is TGTGCCAGTAGTTGGACTAGCGGGAGGACGGATACGCAGTATTTT.

This clone was found once. The CDR3 nucleotides read TGTGCCAGTCGAGGACAGGTCTCCACAGATACGCAGTATTTT. Translated, it gives CASRGQVSTDTQYF. The rearrangement uses TRBV28 and TRBJ2-3; 7 positions agree with TRBD1. The CDR3 has 14 residues. Germline CDR1 and CDR2: MDHEN and SYDVKM. The V gene end was trimmed by 9 bases and the J gene end by 2 bases; junction bases not matched to a gene: 8.

The gene calls are TRBV27 and TRBJ2-1, with D unresolved. Germline V gene lookup returns CDR1 MNHEY and CDR2 SMNVEV (reference sequence). The CDR3 runs to 14 residues. The V and J ends lost 1 base and 6 bases respectively, with 10 bases between them. In nucleotides, the CDR3 is TGTGCCAGCAGTTTATTGCTTAGCCGCAATGAGCAGTTCTTC. This gives the protein CASSLLLSRNEQFF.

The chain carries TRBV19 and TRBJ1-5; D not resolved. Trimming took off 1 base at V and 7 bases at J, with 14 bases between the two ends. The CDR3 contains 15 residues. CDR1 and CDR2 from the germline V gene are LNHDA and SQIVND (reference sequence). The CDR3, as DNA: TGTGCCAGTAGTATAGGTCTAAGAGTGAGCCAGCCCCAGCATTTT. Translating gives CASSIGLRVSQPQHF.

This clone was observed once. This chain connects TRBV5-8 to TRBJ2-3, with a possible D match to TRBD2 (6 bases). The ends were cut back, 2 bases at V and 0 bases at J, with 10 bases in the middle. Germline assignment: CDR1 SGHTS and CDR2 YDEGEE. The CDR3 consists of 15 residues. The DNA for the CDR3 is TGTGCCAGCAGCTTCTGGGACTCTAGCACAGATACGCAGTATTTT. This codes for CASSFWDSSTDTQYF.

V gene TRBV7-3 combines with J gene TRBJ1-5; 7 nucleotides align to TRBD1. J gave up 1 base and V 5 bases, and 14 bases lay outside the gene matches. The V gene's germline CDR1 is SGHTA and CDR2 FQGTGA. The CDR3 spans 18 residues. CDR3 sequence reads: CASSTHAGDRESNQPQHF. The CDR3 DNA sequence: TGTGCCAGCAGCACCCACGCCGGGGACAGAGAGAGCAATCAGCCCCAGCATTTT. Full variable domain (outside the CDR3, taken from reference TRBV7-3 and TRBJ1-5): GAGVSQTPSNKVTEKGKYVELRCDPISGHTALYWYRQSLGQGPEFLIYFQGTGAADDSGLPNDRFFAVRPEGSVSTLKIQRTERGDSAVYLCASSTHAGDRESNQPQHFGDGTRLSIL.

V usage is TRBV7-9 and J usage is TRBJ2-1; 8 bases fit TRBD2. Germline V CDR1 and CDR2: SEHNR, FQNEAQ (reference sequence). CDR3 length: 16 amino acids. V was clipped by 4 bases and J by 0 bases; unmatched bases: 5. CDR3 sequence (DNA): TGTGCCAGCAGCTCTTACGGGGGGGCCTCCTACAATGAGCAGTTCTTC. It encodes CASSSYGGASYNEQFF.

The rearrangement uses TRBV7-3 and TRBJ2-1, with 10 bases that match TRBD2. V shed 5 bases, J shed 4 bases, and the junction held 8 bases outside the gene matches. The CDR3 has 16 residues. Germline-derived CDR1 and CDR2 are SGHTA and FQGTGA. CDR3 in DNA: TGTGCCAGCAGCCCCTCCGGACTAGCGGATTACAATGAGCAGTTCTTC. It specifies CASSPSGLADYNEQFF.

The chain employs TRBV9 and TRBJ2-5, with TRBD1 as a possible D gene (6 bases). CDR3 length equals 16 residues. Germline loops: CDR1 SGDLS, CDR2 YYNGEE. With 0 bases removed from V and 0 bases from J, the gap between germline ends came to 12 bases. CDR3 in DNA: TGTGCCAGCAGCGTAGAGTTGGACAGCAACCAAGAGACCCAGTACTTC. Its protein is CASSVELDSNQETQYF.